Shown below are 3 T cell receptor beta chains from a single sample sequenced in a study of T cells in Graves' hyperthyroidism and ophthalmopathy. TCR beta CDR3 regions were amplified from RNA. Initially, a first-round RT-PCR of the TCR CDR3 employed the HTBI primer set. TCRdb re-derived calls from the multiplex PCR reads in MiXCR, one entry per CDR3 protein. The repertoire has fewer than 750,000 distinct CDR3 sequences, roughly 15% of them found once; the top ten carry around 12%. The sample comprised blood. These receptors originate from a woman in her forties or fifties with Graves' ophthalmopathy.

Regarding this clonotype: This sequence may be a read error, since a much larger clone differs from it by one base. The chain joins TRBV27 to TRBJ2-5; 13 bases map to TRBD2. There are 15 residues in the CDR3. Germline loops: CDR1 MNHEY, CDR2 SMNVEV (reference sequence). V lost 5 bases to trimming and J lost 4 bases; unmatched junction nucleotides: 4. The CDR3: CASSEGLAGLETQYF. The CDR3 nucleotides are TGTGCCAGCAGTGAGGGACTAGCGGGATTAGAGACCCAGTACTTC.

The table lists this clonotype with many counts. This chain connects TRBV28 to TRBJ2-2; TRBD1 aligns across 8 bases. In germline, CDR1 is MDHEN, CDR2 SYDVKM. Trimming took 5 bases from V and 6 from J; bases not matched to a gene: 8. The length of the CDR3 is 15 residues. The CDR3 region has the DNA TGTGCCAGCAGTCAGACAGGGGCGGCAGCCGGGGAGCTGTTTTTT. Translated, it gives CASSQTGAAAGELFF.

This clonotype was observed many times. The rearrangement uses TRBV7-2 and TRBJ1-5; D unresolved. This CDR3 comprises 14 residues. V was cut by 6 bases and J by 2 bases, with 11 bases left in between. CDR1 and CDR2 (germline): SGHTA, FQGNSA. This CDR3 reads CASRENPGNQPQHF. The DNA for the CDR3 is TGTGCCAGCAGGGAAAACCCCGGCAATCAGCCCCAGCATTTT. Using reference TRBV7-2 and TRBJ1-5 for the parts outside the CDR3, the full variable domain is GAGVSQSPSNKVTEKGKDVELRCDPISGHTALYWYRQSLGQGLEFLIYFQGNSAPDKSGLPSDRFSAERTGGSVSTLTIQRTQQEDSAVYLCASRENPGNQPQHFGDGTRLSIL.